A single T cell receptor beta chain is shown here with its context. Specified treatment: randomized to nivolumab then ipilimumab (arm A) or the reverse (arm B). None of the patients previously received DNA-damaging chemotherapy. Sorted cells were live CD3+CD8+, lacking CD19 and CD56, from PBMCs. These data originate in a study of sequential checkpoint blockade in melanoma. At the level of the study: Patients were randomized 1:1 to nivolumab-then-ipilimumab or ipilimumab-then-nivolumab first-line.

Produced via immunoSEQ multiplex PCR; TCRdb's table is partial and in-frame only. This table has 17,000 or so clones, 56% appearing once. This receptor was taken from a human donor with melanoma. This specimen was CD8+ T cells sorted from blood (inferred from file names), taken from a patient given nivolumab and ipilimumab in sequence.

The CDR3 region is CASSESAGGDNEQFF. The DNA of the CDR3 is TGTGCCAGCAGTGAATCGGCGGGAGGCGACAATGAGCAGTTCTTC. The genes are TRBV2 and TRBJ2-1; 8 nucleotides align to TRBD2. Trimming at V came to 2 bases and at J to 5 bases, leaving 5 bases not matched to a gene. The CDR3 has 15 residues. Germline V gene lookup returns CDR1 SNHLY and CDR2 FYNNEI.